These 9 T cell receptor beta chains share one sample of origin, sequenced in a study of shared T cell receptors in the human thymus. Sequencing used immunoSEQ multiplex PCR; TCRdb keeps in-frame clones, though not all of them. The table shows approximately 730,000 clones, with 70% to 90% occurring only once. These same data were also listed under a study on human thymus T cells.

Sequences were obtained from thymocytes. The receptors were sampled from a girl under three years old with a congenital heart defect.

The chain joins TRBV7-2 to TRBJ1-1; D perhaps matches TRBD1 (5 bases). V was trimmed by 1 base and J by 11 bases, leaving 17 bases between them. Germline V gives CDR1 SGHTA, CDR2 FQGNSA. The CDR3 has 14 residues. CDR3 sequence: CASSLEGRDRVAFF. CDR3 coding DNA: TGTGCCAGCAGCTTAGAAGGCAGGGATAGGGTCGCTTTCTTT. The whole variable domain, remainder taken from reference TRBV7-2 and TRBJ1-1, is GAGVSQSPSNKVTEKGKDVELRCDPISGHTALYWYRQSLGQGLEFLIYFQGNSAPDKSGLPSDRFSAERTGGSVSTLTIQRTQQEDSAVYLCASSLEGRDRVAFFGQGTRLTVV.

This chain connects TRBV11-1 to TRBJ2-5; no definite D call. The CDR3 consists of 11 residues. CDR1 SGHAT and CDR2 FQDESV come from the germline V gene (reference sequence). Trimming cost V 10 bases and J 3 bases, with 9 bases left between them. In nucleotides, the CDR3 is TGTGCCACCCGGGTCGAAGAGACCCAGTACTTC. It is translated as CATRVEETQYF.

This chain connects TRBV28 to TRBJ1-2; TRBD1 is a possible D gene (5 bases). Trimming left V 6 bases short and J 5 bases short, with 10 bases between. The germline gives CDR1 MDHEN, CDR2 SYDVKM. The CDR3 totals 12 residues. The CDR3 DNA reads as TGTGCCAGCAGGGGGCGCGTTTATGGCTACACCTTC. Protein product: CASRGRVYGYTF.

V is TRBV7-7 and J is TRBJ2-3, with TRBD2 matching 9 bases. The CDR3 has 15 amino acids. Germline V gene sequence: CDR1 SSHAT, CDR2 FNYEAQ (reference sequence). V trimming: 8 bases; J trimming: 1 base; junction bases outside the gene matches: 7. CDR3 in DNA: TGTGCCAGCGTCAAGCGCGGGGGGGGCACAGATACGCAGTATTTT. Protein product: CASVKRGGGTDTQYF.

V is TRBV4-2 and J is TRBJ2-4; 8 bases align to TRBD2. The CDR3 spans 17 residues. Trimming took 0 bases from V and 0 from J; bases not matched to a gene: 4. The germline gives CDR1 LGHNA, CDR2 YNFKEQ. The CDR3 loop is CASSQDRGGLAKNIQYF. CDR3 sequence (DNA): TGTGCCAGCAGCCAAGATCGGGGGGGACTAGCCAAAAACATTCAGTACTTC.

The CDR3 sequence is CASSLAPRGFSYEQYF. The CDR3 nucleotides are TGCGCCAGCAGCTTGGCCCCGCGGGGGTTCTCCTACGAGCAGTACTTC. The chain carries TRBV5-1 and TRBJ2-7; TRBD2 agrees at 7 bases. The CDR3 runs 16 residues. V shed 0 bases and J 0 bases; nucleotides not matched to a gene: 6. The germline gives CDR1 SGHRS, CDR2 YFSETQ.

This clone has a handful of counts. This chain joins TRBV28 and TRBJ1-2; D call uncertain. Germline CDR1 and CDR2: MDHEN and SYDVKM. V gave up 5 bases and J gave up 8 bases, with 21 bases separating them. The CDR3 contains 15 residues. The CDR3 protein is CASSPPRFGVSGYTF. The CDR3 coding sequence is TGTGCCAGCAGTCCGCCGAGGTTTGGAGTGTCGGGCTACACCTTC.

This chain joins TRBV10-3 and TRBJ2-3; 14 bases match TRBD2. CDR1 is ENHRY, CDR2 SYGVKD, per germline. There are 11 residues in the CDR3. V shed 11 bases and J 9 bases; nucleotides not matched to a gene: 1. CDR3 amino acids: CAGTSGGTQYF. Written as DNA, the CDR3 is TGTGCCGGGACTAGCGGGGGAACGCAGTATTTT.

The V gene is TRBV5-1, the J gene TRBJ1-2; 8 bases agree with TRBD1. CDR1 SGHRS and CDR2 YFSETQ come from the germline V gene. CDR3 size: 13 residues. The V gene end was trimmed by 7 bases and the J gene end by 2 bases; junction bases not matched to a gene: 4. The CDR3 loop is CASRRTGNYGYTF. The CDR3 DNA sequence: TGCGCCAGCCGGAGGACAGGGAACTATGGCTACACCTTC.